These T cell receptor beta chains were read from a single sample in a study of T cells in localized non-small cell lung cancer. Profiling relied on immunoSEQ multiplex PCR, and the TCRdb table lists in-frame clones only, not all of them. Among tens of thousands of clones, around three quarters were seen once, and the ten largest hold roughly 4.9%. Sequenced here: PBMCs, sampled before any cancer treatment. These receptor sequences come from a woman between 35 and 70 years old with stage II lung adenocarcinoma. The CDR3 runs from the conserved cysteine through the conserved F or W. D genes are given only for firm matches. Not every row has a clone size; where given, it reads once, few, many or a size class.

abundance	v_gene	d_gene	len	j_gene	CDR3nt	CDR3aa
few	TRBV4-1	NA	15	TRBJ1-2	TGCGCCAGCAGCCAAGTAACACAGTCTAACTATGGCTACACCTTC	CASSQVTQSNYGYTF
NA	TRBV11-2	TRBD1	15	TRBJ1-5	TGTGCCAGCAGCTTACGGACAGGGAGAAATCAGCCCCAGCATTTT	CASSLRTGRNQPQHF
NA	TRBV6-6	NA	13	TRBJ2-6	TGTGCCAGCAGCCTGAGGGGGGCCAACGTCCTGACTTTC	CASSLRGANVLTF
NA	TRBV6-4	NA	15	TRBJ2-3	TGTGCCAGCAGTGACTCCGGGGTGCCGACAGATACGCAGTATTTT	CASSDSGVPTDTQYF
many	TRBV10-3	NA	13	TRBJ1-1	TGTGCCATCAGTGAGGTCGAGAACACTGAAGCTTTCTTT	CAISEVENTEAFF
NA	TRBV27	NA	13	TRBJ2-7	TGTGCCAGCCGAAGGGGGGGGGCCTACGAGCAGTACTTC	CASRRGGAYEQYF
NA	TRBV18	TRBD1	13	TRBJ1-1	TGTGCCAGCTCGGGCGGGACAGGGGAAAAGGATTTCTTT	CASSGGTGEKDFF
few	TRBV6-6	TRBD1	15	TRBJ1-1	TGTGCCAGCAGTTACCCGGGACAGGGTTTTTCTGAAGCTTTCTTT	CASSYPGQGFSEAFF
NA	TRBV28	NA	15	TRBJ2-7	TGTGCCAGCAGTTCGGAGGCAGACATCTCCTACGAGCAGTACTTC	CASSSEADISYEQYF
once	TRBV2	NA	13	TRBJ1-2	TGTGCCAGCAGCGCGACAGGAGACTATGGCTACACCTTC	CASSATGDYGYTF
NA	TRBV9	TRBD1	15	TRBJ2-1	TGTGCCAGCAGCGCCATGGGGACAGGGAGAGATGAGCAGTTCTTC	CASSAMGTGRDEQFF
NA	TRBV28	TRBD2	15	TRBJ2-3	TGTGCCAGCAGACAGCCTAGCGGGGGCACAGATACGCAGTATTTT	CASRQPSGGTDTQYF
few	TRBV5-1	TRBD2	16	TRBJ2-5	TGCGCCAGCAGCCTAGGACTAGCGGGGGGATGGGAGACCCAGTACTTC	CASSLGLAGGWETQYF
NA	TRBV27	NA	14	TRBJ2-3	TGTGCCAGCAGTTTAGCGACAGGCACAGATACGCAGTATTTT	CASSLATGTDTQYF
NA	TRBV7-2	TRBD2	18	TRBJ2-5	TGTGCCAGCAGCATAGGGCTAGCGGGGGGGCCGTACCAAGAGACCCAGTACTTC	CASSIGLAGGPYQETQYF
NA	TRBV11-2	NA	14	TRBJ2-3	TGTGCCAGCAGCCAAGACGGGAGCACAGATACGCAGTATTTT	CASSQDGSTDTQYF
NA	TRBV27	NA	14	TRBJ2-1	TGTGCCAGCAGCTTGAGGCAAAAGAACAATGAGCAGTTCTTC	CASSLRQKNNEQFF
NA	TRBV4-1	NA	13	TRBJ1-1	TGCGCCAGCAGGTCCCCGGGCGGCACTGAAGCTTTCTTT	CASRSPGGTEAFF
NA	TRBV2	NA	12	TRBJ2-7	TGTGCCAGCAGTGAAGAGGGGCACGAGCAGTACTTC	CASSEEGHEQYF
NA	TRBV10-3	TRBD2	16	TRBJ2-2	TGTGCCATCAGTGAGAGGCTAGCGGGGAACACCGGGGAGCTGTTTTTT	CAISERLAGNTGELFF
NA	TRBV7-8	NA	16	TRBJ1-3	TGTGCCAGCAGCTTGTTAGAGACCCGCTCTGGAAACACCATATATTTT	CASSLLETRSGNTIYF
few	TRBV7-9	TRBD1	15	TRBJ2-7	TGTGCCAGCAGCTTAGATGGGACAGGGGGCGACGAGCAGTACTTC	CASSLDGTGGDEQYF
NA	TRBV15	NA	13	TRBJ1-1	TGTGCCACCAGCAGAGATAGGGGGGCTGAAGCTTTCTTT	CATSRDRGAEAFF
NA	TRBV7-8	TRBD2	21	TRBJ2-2	TGTGCCAGCAGCTTAGCGCAGAGGACTAGCGGGGGGGCCAAATACACCGGGGAGCTGTTTTTT	CASSLAQRTSGGAKYTGELFF
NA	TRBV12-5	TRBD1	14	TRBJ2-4	TGTGCTAACGGACAGGGTGGGATCAAAAACATTCAGTACTTC	CANGQGGIKNIQYF
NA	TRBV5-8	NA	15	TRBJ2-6	TGTGCCAGCAGCCCGGACCTCGGGGGGGCCAACGTCCTGACTTTC	CASSPDLGGANVLTF
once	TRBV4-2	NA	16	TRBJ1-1	TGTGCCAGCAGCTTGGGCATTATAGTTATGAACACTGAAGCTTTCTTT	CASSLGIIVMNTEAFF
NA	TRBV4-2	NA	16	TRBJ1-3	TGTGCCAGCAGCCAAGAGCGAAGGAGCTCTGGAAACACCATATATTTT	CASSQERRSSGNTIYF
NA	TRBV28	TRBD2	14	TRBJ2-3	TGTGCCAGCAGTCAAGCGGGGCTTCCTGATACGCAGTATTTT	CASSQAGLPDTQYF
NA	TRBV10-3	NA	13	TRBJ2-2	TGTGCCATCAAGGACTCTGGAACCGGGGAGCTGTTTTTT	CAIKDSGTGELFF
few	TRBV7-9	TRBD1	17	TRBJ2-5	TGTGCCAGCAGCTTACAGGGAACCGGGACAGGGGGAGAGACCCAGTACTTC	CASSLQGTGTGGETQYF
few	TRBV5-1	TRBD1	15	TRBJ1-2	TGCGCCAGCAGCCTAGAAGGGCAGGGGGCTAGTGGCTACACCTTC	CASSLEGQGASGYTF
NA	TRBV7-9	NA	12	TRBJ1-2	TGTGCCAGCAGCCATATGGGGGATGGCTACACCTTC	CASSHMGDGYTF
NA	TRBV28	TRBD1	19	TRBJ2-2	TGTGCCAGCAGTTCATTGGACAGGGTGACCACGTATAACACCGGGGAGCTGTTTTTT	CASSSLDRVTTYNTGELFF
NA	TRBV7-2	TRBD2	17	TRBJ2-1	TGTGCCAGCAGCTTAGCCCTAGCGGGGAGCTCCTACAATGAGCAGTTCTTC	CASSLALAGSSYNEQFF
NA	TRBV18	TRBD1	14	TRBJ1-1	TGTGCCAGCTCACCACAGGACAGGGGAGCTGAAGCTTTCTTT	CASSPQDRGAEAFF
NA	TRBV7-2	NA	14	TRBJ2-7	TGTGCCAGCAGCTTTGAAATAGGGATCTACGAGCAGTACTTC	CASSFEIGIYEQYF
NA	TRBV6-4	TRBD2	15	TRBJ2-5	TGTGCCAGCAGCCCCTCCCTGGGGGGGCAAGAGACCCAGTACTTC	CASSPSLGGQETQYF
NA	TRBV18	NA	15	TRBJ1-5	TGTGCCAGCTCACCCGGACAGCGGAGCAATCAGCCCCAGCATTTT	CASSPGQRSNQPQHF
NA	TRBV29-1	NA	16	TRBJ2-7	TGCAGCGTTGAAGGAATCCAGGACAAGAGCCCCTACGAGCAGTACTTC	CSVEGIQDKSPYEQYF
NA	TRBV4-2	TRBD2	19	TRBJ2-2	TGTGCCAGCAGCCAAGACGGACTAGCGGGGGGGCCGAGCACCGGGGAGCTGTTTTTT	CASSQDGLAGGPSTGELFF
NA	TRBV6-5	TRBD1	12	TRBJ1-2	TGTGCCAGCAGAAAGACAGGGGTTGACTACACCTTC	CASRKTGVDYTF
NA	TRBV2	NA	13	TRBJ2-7	TGTGCCGGCCAGGGAGTCGGCGACTACGAGCAGTACTTC	CAGQGVGDYEQYF
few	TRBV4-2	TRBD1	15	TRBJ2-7	TGTGCCAGCAGCTCTAAAACAGGGGGCTCCTACGAGCAGTACTTC	CASSSKTGGSYEQYF
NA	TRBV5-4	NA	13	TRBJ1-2	TGTGCCAGCAGCTTGGATGGGAACTATGGCTACACCTTC	CASSLDGNYGYTF
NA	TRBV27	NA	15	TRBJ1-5	TGTGCCAGCAGTTTATATGGACGTAACAATCAGCCCCAGCATTTT	CASSLYGRNNQPQHF
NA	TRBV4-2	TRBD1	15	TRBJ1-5	TGTGCCAGCAGCCAAGCCGGACAGGACAATCAGCCCCAGCATTTT	CASSQAGQDNQPQHF
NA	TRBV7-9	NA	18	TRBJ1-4	TGTGCCAGCAGCTTAGATATCGGCCTACTAGCAACTAATGAAAAACTGTTTTTT	CASSLDIGLLATNEKLFF
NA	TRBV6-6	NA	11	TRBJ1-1	TGTGCCAGCAGAACAGGGTTGGGAGCTTTCTTT	CASRTGLGAFF
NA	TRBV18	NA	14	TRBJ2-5	TGTGCCAGCTCACCACAGGGGATTCAAGAGACCCAGTACTTC	CASSPQGIQETQYF
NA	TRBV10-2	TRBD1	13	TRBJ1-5	TGCGCCAGTATGACAGGGGGAGATCAGCCCCAGCATTTT	CASMTGGDQPQHF
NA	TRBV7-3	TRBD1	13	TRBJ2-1	TGTGCCAGCAGCTTTGACAGGGCAAATGAGCAGTTCTTC	CASSFDRANEQFF
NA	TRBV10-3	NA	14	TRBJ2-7	TGTGCCATCAGTGACTCCTCTGGGGTCTACGAGCAGTACTTC	CAISDSSGVYEQYF